Described below is a single T cell receptor (beta chain) sequence and its context. Germline assignment: CDR1 LNHDA and CDR2 SQIVND (reference sequence). The CDR3 is 15 amino acids. V lost 5 bases to trimming and J lost 0 bases, with 13 bases between them. Original processing methods: Nucleated cell counts were estimated from reference gene primer amplification. The table came from immunoSEQ multiplex PCR; TCRdb's copy has only in-frame clones and leaves some out. That table furnishes V, J and clone size, whereas the DNA furnished D and trimming. The sample carries roughly 320,000 clones, approximately 91% recorded once. The sample originates from a study of blood T cell repertoires in COVID-19. Turning to the study itself: T cells, B-cell-depleted T cells, or PBMCs supplied cDNA or gDNA.

Study members were between roughly 18 and 100 years old and lived in 24 US regions. Allocation to cohorts depended on clinical history reported by the participants. The J gene is TRBJ1-2, the V gene TRBV19; D unresolved. Sequences were obtained from PBMCs or T cells enriched from blood (not recorded which). This clonotype originated in a woman aged 25-40 years who had been exposed to COVID-19. The DNA of the CDR3 is TGTGCCAGTAGTGGGCCAGCCTATACTAACTATGGCTACACCTTC. Protein product: CASSGPAYTNYGYTF. Using reference TRBV19 and TRBJ1-2 for the parts outside the CDR3, the full variable domain is DGGITQSPKYLFRKEGQNVTLSCEQNLNHDAMYWYRQDPGQGLRLIYYSQIVNDFQKGDIAEGYSVSREKKESFPLTVTSAQKNPTAFYLCASSGPAYTNYGYTFGSGTRLTVV.